These T cell receptor beta chains were read from a single sample in a study of T cells expressing NK-cell markers. For each CDR3 protein, TCRdb gives one entry from its re-call of the 5' RACE reads, without DNA. The sample spans hundreds of thousands of distinct CDR3 sequences; the ten largest clones claim 7.3%. Sequences were obtained from blood T cells: a sorted CD56 or NKG2C T cell subset, CD4+ or CD8+ T cells, or bulk PBMC T cells (not recorded which). All receptors come from a woman aged 18 to 75 in good health. Both conserved end residues are part of each CDR3. Clone size is stated in some rows and not others, as once, few, many or a class when expanded.

TRBJ1-5 | - | TRBV12-3/TRBV12-4 | CASSSWTRQPQHF
TRBJ1-6 | - | TRBV5-1 | CASSSQQGGNSPLHF
TRBJ2-5 | - | TRBV5-1 | CASSTRTGRPQETQYF
TRBJ1-5 | - | TRBV20-1 | CSARRKTGTHNQPQHF
TRBJ2-1 | - | TRBV20-1 | CRARPSGSYNEQFF
TRBJ2-5 | - | TRBV4-3 | CASSVQGGETQYF
TRBJ1-1 | - | TRBV14 | CASSPMGGQGKNTEAFF
TRBJ2-1 | - | TRBV7-9 | CASSLSREHEQFF
TRBJ2-7 | - | TRBV12-3/TRBV12-4 | CASSLTQGAIYEQYF
TRBJ2-5 | - | TRBV5-1 | CASSDRSGLGETQYF
TRBJ2-1 | - | TRBV2 | CASSEVGTGGPYNEQFF
TRBJ2-5 | - | TRBV6-2/TRBV6-3 | CASGIEETQYF
TRBJ2-3 | - | TRBV11-3 | CASSLGSGVADTQYF
TRBJ2-3 | - | TRBV19 | CASSIGLTDTQYF
TRBJ1-1 | - | TRBV18 | CASEQGRAEAFF
TRBJ2-1 | - | TRBV4-3 | CASSQGWDYNEQFF
TRBJ2-2 | - | TRBV5-1 | CASSSMNTGELFF
TRBJ1-6 | - | TRBV27 | CASSRSSSYNSPLHF
TRBJ2-1 | - | TRBV5-4 | CASSLGRIPTERSYNEQFF
TRBJ2-5 | - | TRBV18 | CASSPTRYQETQYF
TRBJ2-3 | - | TRBV9 | CASSPRQTSIDTQYF
TRBJ1-1 | - | TRBV25-1 | CASSAPGQGRRGAFF
TRBJ2-1 | - | TRBV7-8 | CASSNHALAGADNEQFF
TRBJ2-3 | - | TRBV30 | CAWSWVVGTDTQYF
TRBJ1-5 | - | TRBV12-3/TRBV12-4 | CASRRDTVQPQHF
TRBJ1-4 | - | TRBV20-1 | CSATLDGEAGEKLFF
TRBJ1-2 | - | TRBV7-8 | CASSSSHRGANYGYTF
TRBJ2-3 | - | TRBV27 | CASSLWGSTDTQYF
TRBJ2-1 | - | TRBV5-1 | CASGTAPGQSTEQFF
TRBJ2-7 | - | TRBV20-1 | CSARELAGGGYEQYF
TRBJ2-5 | - | TRBV11-2 | CASSPRVAWETQYF
TRBJ1-3 | - | TRBV11-2 | CASSSVTDSGNTIYF
TRBJ2-2 | - | TRBV29-1 | CSADGGATGELFF
TRBJ2-3 | - | TRBV7-2 | CASSYSRARDTQYF
TRBJ2-1 | - | TRBV12-3/TRBV12-4 | CASSLQPDNEQFF
TRBJ1-2 | - | TRBV6-5 | CASSYTGVWGYTF
TRBJ2-1 | - | TRBV5-5 | CASSLGPSGVNNEQFF
TRBJ2-3 | - | TRBV6-1 | CASSTSSTDTQYF
TRBJ1-1 | - | TRBV6-5 | CASSYSKGTLNTEAFF
TRBJ2-4 | - | TRBV12-3/TRBV12-4 | CASSFSRWDIQYF
TRBJ2-1 | - | TRBV20-1 | CSAGRSGGSYNEQFF
TRBJ1-1 | - | TRBV12-3/TRBV12-4 | CASSSLPKDTEAFF
TRBJ2-1 | - | TRBV5-6 | CASSLGLAGYFYEQFF
TRBJ1-2 | - | TRBV27 | CASSSGGGRATF
TRBJ2-3 | - | TRBV7-9 | CASRWGFGTDTQYF
TRBJ2-7 | - | TRBV4-3 | CASSQDGPVYEQYF
TRBJ2-7 | - | TRBV6-2/TRBV6-3 | CASSYPDSGIYEQYF
TRBJ1-1 | - | TRBV5-5 | CASSQQGAIGTEAFF
TRBJ2-5 | - | TRBV28 | CASSDAGVRETQYF
TRBJ2-1 | - | TRBV5-5 | CASSLVSGSPSSYNEQFF
TRBJ2-4 | - | TRBV20-1 | CSASGQAGSWIQYF
TRBJ2-7 | - | TRBV29-1 | CSVEVPDRPAYEQYF
TRBJ1-1 | - | TRBV5-1 | CASSRSGGRNTEAFF
TRBJ1-1 | medium-sized | TRBV7-2 | CASSLARATEAFF
TRBJ2-2 | - | TRBV6-5 | CASSYWGNTGELFF